The 23 T cell receptor beta chains presented below share a single source sample, sequenced in a study of OX40 agonist ivuxolimab in advanced cancers. The protocol was immunoSEQ multiplex PCR, while the TCRdb copy is restricted to in-frame clones and leaves out a portion. The table lists 40,000 or so clones, about 88% of them singletons. The material sequenced was CD4+ or CD8+ T cells sorted from blood, taken in a trial of the OX40 agonist ivuxolimab. The receptors derive from an adult with an advanced solid tumor such as melanoma, head and neck, liver or kidney cancer.

The gene calls are TRBV6-5 and TRBJ2-6, with 8 bases identical to TRBD1. V was clipped by 10 bases and J by 0 bases; unmatched bases: 2. Germline-derived CDR1 and CDR2 are MNHEY and SVGAGI. The CDR3 covers 14 residues. The CDR3 nucleotides are TGTGCCACCACAGGGGGCTCTGGGGCCAACGTCCTGACTTTC. Its translation: CATTGGSGANVLTF.

As concerns this clone: A junction end diverges from the germline sequence, so it may reflect a read error. The V and J genes are TRBV5-5 and TRBJ2-5, with a tentative D call TRBD2 (6 bases). Germline V gene lookup returns CDR1 SGHKS and CDR2 YYEKEE (reference sequence). CDR3 length: 9 amino acids. CDR3 protein: CASSSGTHF. The CDR3 nucleotides read TGTGCCAGCAGTTCCGGGACTCACTTC.

In nucleotides, the CDR3 is TGTGCCAGTAGTATGGCGATCGGCTCCTACGAGCAGTACTTC. Translation: CASSMAIGSYEQYF. The chain combines TRBV19 with TRBJ2-7; D is uncertain. Trimming took off 3 bases at V and 0 bases at J, with 9 bases between the two ends. The CDR3 loop spans 14 amino acids. The germline gives CDR1 LNHDA, CDR2 SQIVND (reference sequence). The full variable domain, in which reference TRBV19 and TRBJ2-7 provide the parts outside the CDR3, is DGGITQSPKYLFRKEGQNVTLSCEQNLNHDAMYWYRQDPGQGLRLIYYSQIVNDFQKGDIAEGYSVSREKKESFPLTVTSAQKNPTAFYLCASSMAIGSYEQYFGPGTRLTVT.

This clone turned up a few times. The rearrangement joins TRBV6-6 to TRBJ2-7, with TRBD2 matching 9 bases. The CDR3 has 15 amino acids. V was pared by 2 bases and J by 4 bases, with 6 bases of the junction left unmatched. The germline V gene encodes CDR1 MNHNY and CDR2 SVGAGI (reference sequence). DNA of the CDR3: TGTGCCAGCAGTTACCTGGCTAGCGGGATTTACGAGCAGTACTTC. Its protein is CASSYLASGIYEQYF.

On this clone: One end of the junction fails to match germline, which may point to a read error. This chain links TRBV7-7 with TRBJ1-1, with 7 nucleotides matching TRBD1. There are 15 residues in the CDR3. Per the germline V gene, CDR1 is SSHAT and CDR2 is FNYEAQ (reference sequence). CDR3 nucleotide sequence: TGTGCTAGCAGCCCGTACATTCAGGGGGACACTGAAGCTTTCTTT. It specifies CASSPYIQGDTEAFF.

The J gene is TRBJ1-4, the V gene TRBV4-1, with D possibly TRBD1 on 6 matching bases. Germline V CDR1 and CDR2: MGHRA, YSYEKL. This CDR3 region has 16 residues. Trimming shortened V by 4 bases and J by 7 bases, and 19 bases separated the two germline ends. The CDR3 region has the DNA TGCGCCAGCAGCCTCCGAATGGGACAAGAGGGTGAAAAACTGTTTTTT. Protein sequence: CASSLRMGQEGEKLFF.

The chain recombines TRBV5-5 with TRBJ2-1; 9 bases map to TRBD2. The trim removed 4 bases at V and 7 bases at J, leaving 9 bases unmatched. This CDR3 region has 15 residues. The germline V gene has CDR1 SGHKS and CDR2 YYEKEE (reference sequence). In nucleotides, the CDR3 is TGTGCCAGCAGCCCTGGGGCGGGGGGGCATAATGAGCAGTTCTTC. Its translation is CASSPGAGGHNEQFF.

CDR3 in DNA: TGTGCCAGCAGCCTCTTTGGGAGGGAAGCTAACTATGGCTACACCTTC. It is translated as CASSLFGREANYGYTF. The chain is built from TRBV7-9 and TRBJ1-2, with D hard to call. V lost 5 bases to trimming and J lost 0 bases, with 16 bases between them. Per the germline V gene, CDR1 is SEHNR and CDR2 is FQNEAQ (reference sequence). The CDR3 has 16 residues. The variable domain in full, completed from reference TRBV7-9 and TRBJ1-2, reads DTGVSQNPRHKITKRGQNVTFRCDPISEHNRLYWYRQTLGQGPEFLTYFQNEAQLEKSRLLSDRFSAERPKGSFSTLEIQRTEQGDSAMYLCASSLFGREANYGYTFGSGTRLTVV.

The J gene is TRBJ2-1, the V gene TRBV5-4; TRBD1 or TRBD2 may be the D gene (5 bases each). CDR3 size: 13 residues. V was pared by 3 bases and J by 7 bases, with 11 bases between. Germline V gives CDR1 SGHNT, CDR2 YYREEE (reference sequence). The CDR3 loop is CASSSDRGNEQFF. CDR3 DNA sequence: TGTGCCAGCAGCTCTGACAGAGGGAATGAGCAGTTCTTC.

As for this clone: One end of the junction fails to match germline, which may point to a read error. The V call is TRBV7-7, the J call TRBJ2-5; 7 bases agree with TRBD1. The V gene's germline CDR1 is SSHAT and CDR2 FNYEAQ (reference sequence). This CDR3 is 15 amino acids long. The CDR3 protein is CASSLVTGVVETQYF. The CDR3 DNA reads TGTGCTAGCAGCTTAGTTACAGGGGTGGTTGAGACCCAGTACTTC.

V usage is TRBV6-6 and J usage is TRBJ1-5; D not resolved. Germline V gives CDR1 MNHNY, CDR2 SVGAGI (reference sequence). The CDR3 loop spans 14 amino acids. Trimming pared 7 bases from V and 0 bases from J, leaving 10 bases between. Here the CDR3 DNA reads TGTGCCAGCACTCTCCTTCCTAGCAATCAGCCCCAGCATTTT. Protein: CASTLLPSNQPQHF.

In this sample, this clone is medium-sized. The chain recombines TRBV28 with TRBJ1-2; 7 positions match TRBD1. The CDR3 has 14 amino acids. The germline V gene has CDR1 MDHEN and CDR2 SYDVKM. Trimming took 5 bases from V and 3 from J; bases not matched to a gene: 6. The CDR3 DNA is TGTGCCAGCAGTCCCCTTGGACAGGACTATGGCTACACCTTC. Its protein is CASSPLGQDYGYTF.

The chain employs TRBV7-9 and TRBJ2-7, with D possibly being TRBD2 (7 bases). The CDR3 runs to 16 residues. Germline V CDR1 and CDR2: SEHNR, FQNEAQ (reference sequence). V lost 4 bases, J lost 2 bases, and 18 bases lay in between. The CDR3 nucleotides are TGTGCCAGCAGCTCGTGGGGGGGGCAAGTTCCCTACGAGCAGTACTTC. Protein product: CASSSWGGQVPYEQYF.

CDR3 sequence reads: CASIDGHYGYTF. CDR3 bases: TGTGCCAGCATCGACGGGCACTATGGCTACACCTTC. The genes are TRBV6-6 and TRBJ1-2; D not resolved. The V and J ends lost 7 bases and 3 bases respectively, with 9 bases between them. From germline, CDR1 is MNHNY and CDR2 SVGAGI (reference sequence). The CDR3 covers 12 residues.

The sample holds one count of this clone. The rearrangement uses TRBV11-2 and TRBJ2-3; no clear D. V lost 5 bases and J lost 5, with 14 bases in between. Germline-derived CDR1 and CDR2 are SGHAT and FQNNGV. The CDR3 runs 14 residues. The CDR3 spells CASSPEVVLDTQYF. The CDR3 region has the DNA TGTGCCAGCAGCCCAGAGGTAGTGCTAGATACGCAGTATTTT.

V and J are TRBV30 and TRBJ2-5, with 7 nucleotides matching TRBD2. CDR1 and CDR2 (germline): GTSNPN, SVGIG (reference sequence). J gave up 2 bases and V 0 bases, and 6 bases lay outside the gene matches. The CDR3 is 15 residues long. The CDR3 loop is CAWSVASGTQETQYF. The CDR3 DNA is TGTGCCTGGAGTGTAGCTAGCGGTACACAAGAGACCCAGTACTTC. Filled out from reference TRBV30 and TRBJ2-5, the complete variable domain reads SQTIHQWPATLVQPVGSPLSLECTVEGTSNPNLYWYRQAAGRGLQLLFYSVGIGQISSEVPQNLSASRPQDRQFILSSKKLLLSDSGFYLCAWSVASGTQETQYFGPGTRLLVL.

CDR3 amino acids: CASSLKGDGRVHNEQFF. Written as DNA, the CDR3 is TGTGCCAGCAGCTTAAAAGGTGACGGGAGGGTTCACAATGAGCAGTTCTTC. The chain couples TRBV13 to TRBJ2-1; 8 bases align to TRBD2. This CDR3 region has 17 residues. Germline CDR1 is PRHDT and CDR2 is FYEKMQ (reference sequence). J was trimmed by 5 bases and V by 2 bases; bases with no gene match: 11.

V gene TRBV11-1 combines with J gene TRBJ1-2, with 7 bases identical to TRBD1. CDR1 SGHAT and CDR2 FQDESV come from the germline V gene (reference sequence). V gave up 1 base and J gave up 4 bases; unmatched junction bases: 3. The length of the CDR3 is 14 residues. Written as DNA, the CDR3 is TGTGCCAGCAGCTTAGTTGGGACAGCCTATGGCTACACCTTC. Protein sequence: CASSLVGTAYGYTF. Looking up the rest from reference TRBV11-1 and TRBJ1-2 gives the full variable domain: EAEVAQSPRYKITEKSQAVAFWCDPISGHATLYWYRQILGQGPELLVQFQDESVVDDSQLPKDRFSAERLKGVDSTLKIQPAELGDSAMYLCASSLVGTAYGYTFGSGTRLTVV.

The chain couples TRBV11-2 to TRBJ2-1, with D uncertain. V was shortened by 5 bases and J by 2 bases, with 7 bases between the two germline ends. This CDR3 spans 13 amino acids. Germline CDR1 reads SGHAT; CDR2 reads FQNNGV. CDR3 amino acids: CASSPDPYNEQFF. In nucleotides, the CDR3 is TGTGCCAGCAGCCCTGACCCCTACAATGAGCAGTTCTTC.

The V gene is TRBV6-5, the J gene TRBJ2-7; D perhaps matches TRBD1 (6 bases). This CDR3 comprises 13 residues. Trimming took 4 bases from V and 5 from J, leaving 12 bases between them. Germline assignment: CDR1 MNHEY and CDR2 SVGAGI. The CDR3 DNA is TGTGCCAGCAGTTCCGGACCAGGGGACGAGCAGTACTTC. Its translation is CASSSGPGDEQYF.

CDR3 coding DNA: TGTGCCAGCCGTTTGAACACTGAAGCTTTCTTT. It is translated as CASRLNTEAFF. This sequence joins TRBV13 and TRBJ1-1; no definite D call. Trimming shortened V by 8 bases and J by 0 bases, and 4 bases separated the two germline ends. This CDR3 region has 11 residues. The germline gives CDR1 PRHDT, CDR2 FYEKMQ (reference sequence).

J is TRBJ1-5 and V is TRBV28; D uncertain. Deletions cut 4 bases from V and 1 base from J, with 8 bases between. The germline V gene has CDR1 MDHEN and CDR2 SYDVKM. The CDR3 sequence is 14 residues long. CDR3 in DNA: TGTGCCAGCAGTTCGGTCGGAAGCAATCAGCCCCAGCATTTT. This gives the protein CASSSVGSNQPQHF.

This rearrangement joins TRBV7-8 to TRBJ2-7; 8 bases are shared with TRBD2. The V gene end was trimmed by 3 bases and the J gene end by 3 bases; junction bases not matched to a gene: 7. Per germline, CDR1 SGHVS and CDR2 FQNEAQ. The CDR3 is 15 amino acids. The DNA of the CDR3 is TGTGCCAGCAGCTTCCCCCCGGGGGGGCTCTACGAGCAGTACTTC. Residues: CASSFPPGGLYEQYF.